This T cell receptor (beta chain) was sequenced during a study of T cell responses to AZD1222 COVID-19 vaccine. Study results and limitations: White British people made up most donors, females outnumbered males, and clonal diversity was possibly underestimated.

With respect to this clone: Its antigen remains unidentified.

Profiled with immunoSEQ multiplex PCR; TCRdb holds only in-frame clones, not every one. The data contain nearly 110,000 clones, 92% of them singletons. The trim removed 6 bases at V and 1 base at J, leaving 2 bases unmatched. The germline V gene encodes CDR1 LNHDA and CDR2 SQIVND (reference sequence). The CDR3 sequence is 13 residues long. The sequence was collected from an adult who received the AZD1222 COVID-19 vaccine. The chain uses TRBV19 and TRBJ1-1, with 7 bases matching TRBD1. The sequences come from peripheral blood, collected 28 days after the second AZD1222 dose. CDR3 bases: TGTGCCAGTAGGGGGGACAGGAACACTGAAGCTTTCTTT. Translated: CASRGDRNTEAFF. Combining the CDR3 with reference TRBV19 and TRBJ1-1 gives the whole variable domain DGGITQSPKYLFRKEGQNVTLSCEQNLNHDAMYWYRQDPGQGLRLIYYSQIVNDFQKGDIAEGYSVSREKKESFPLTVTSAQKNPTAFYLCASRGDRNTEAFFGQGTRLTVV.